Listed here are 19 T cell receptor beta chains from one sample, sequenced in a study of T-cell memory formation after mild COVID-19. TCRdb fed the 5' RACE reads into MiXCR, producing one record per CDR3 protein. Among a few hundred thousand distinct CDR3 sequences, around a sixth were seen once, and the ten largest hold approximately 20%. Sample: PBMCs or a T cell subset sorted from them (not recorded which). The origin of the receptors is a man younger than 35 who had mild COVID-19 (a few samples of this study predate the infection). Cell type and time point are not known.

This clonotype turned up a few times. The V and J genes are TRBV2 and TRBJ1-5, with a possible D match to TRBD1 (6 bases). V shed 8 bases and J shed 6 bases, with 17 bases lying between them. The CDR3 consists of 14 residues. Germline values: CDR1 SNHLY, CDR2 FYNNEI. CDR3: CASSVGQPSQPQHF. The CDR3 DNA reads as TGTGCCAGCTCAGTCGGACAGCCTTCTCAGCCCCAGCATTTT.

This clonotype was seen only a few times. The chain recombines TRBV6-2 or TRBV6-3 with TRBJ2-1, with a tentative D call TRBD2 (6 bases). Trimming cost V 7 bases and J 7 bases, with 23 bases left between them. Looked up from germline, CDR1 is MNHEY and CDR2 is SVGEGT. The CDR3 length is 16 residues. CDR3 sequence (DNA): TGTGCCAGCAACCAACCGGGACTCCCATTTAGGAATGAGCAGTTCTTC. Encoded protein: CASNQPGLPFRNEQFF.

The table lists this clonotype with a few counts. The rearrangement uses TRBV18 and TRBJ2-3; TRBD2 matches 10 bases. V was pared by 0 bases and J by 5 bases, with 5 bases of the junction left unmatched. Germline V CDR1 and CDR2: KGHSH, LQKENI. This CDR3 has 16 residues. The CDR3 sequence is CASSPPAGGPGDTQYF. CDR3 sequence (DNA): TGTGCCAGCTCACCACCAGCGGGGGGGCCGGGAGATACGCAGTATTTT. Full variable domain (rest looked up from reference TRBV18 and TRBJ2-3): NAGVMQNPRHLVRRRGQEARLRCSPMKGHSHVYWYRQLPEEGLKFMVYLQKENIIDESGMPKERFSAEFPKEGPSILRIQQVVRGDSAAYFCASSPPAGGPGDTQYFGPGTRLTVL.

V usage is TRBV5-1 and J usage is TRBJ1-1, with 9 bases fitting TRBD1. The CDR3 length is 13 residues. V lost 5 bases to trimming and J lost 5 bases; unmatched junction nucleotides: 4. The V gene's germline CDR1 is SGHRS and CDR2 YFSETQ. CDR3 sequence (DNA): TGCGCCAGCAGTTGGACAGGGGAAACTGAAGCTTTCTTT. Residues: CASSWTGETEAFF.

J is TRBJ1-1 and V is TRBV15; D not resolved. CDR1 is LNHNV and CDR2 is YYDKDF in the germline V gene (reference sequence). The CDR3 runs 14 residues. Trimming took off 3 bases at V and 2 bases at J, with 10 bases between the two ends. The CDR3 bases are TGTGCCACCAGCAGGACCCTGGGAAACACTGAAGCTTTCTTT. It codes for CATSRTLGNTEAFF. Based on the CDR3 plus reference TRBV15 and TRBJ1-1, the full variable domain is DAMVIQNPRYQVTQFGKPVTLSCSQTLNHNVMYWYQQKSSQAPKLLFHYYDKDFNNEADTPDNFQSRRPNTSFCFLDIRSPGLGDTAMYLCATSRTLGNTEAFFGQGTRLTVV.

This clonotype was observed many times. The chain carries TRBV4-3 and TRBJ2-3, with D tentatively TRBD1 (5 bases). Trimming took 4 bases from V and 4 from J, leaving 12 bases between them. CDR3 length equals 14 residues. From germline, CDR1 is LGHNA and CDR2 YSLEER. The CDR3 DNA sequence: TGCGCCAGCAGCCTAGACAGCCAAGCAGATACGCAGTATTTT. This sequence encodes CASSLDSQADTQYF.

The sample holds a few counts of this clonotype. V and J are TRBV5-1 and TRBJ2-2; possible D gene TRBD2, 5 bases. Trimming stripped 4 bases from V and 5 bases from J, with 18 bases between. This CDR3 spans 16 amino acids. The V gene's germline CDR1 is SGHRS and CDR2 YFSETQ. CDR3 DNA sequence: TGCGCCAGCAGCCTCGAGGGAAGGGTTCTGACCGGGGAGCTGTTTTTT. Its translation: CASSLEGRVLTGELFF.

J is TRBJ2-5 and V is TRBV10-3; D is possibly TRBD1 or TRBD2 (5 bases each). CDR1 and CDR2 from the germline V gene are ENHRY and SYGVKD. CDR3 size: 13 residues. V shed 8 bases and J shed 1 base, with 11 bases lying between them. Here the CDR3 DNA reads TGTGCCATCGCAGGGACGGTCCAAGAGACCCAGTACTTC. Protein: CAIAGTVQETQYF.

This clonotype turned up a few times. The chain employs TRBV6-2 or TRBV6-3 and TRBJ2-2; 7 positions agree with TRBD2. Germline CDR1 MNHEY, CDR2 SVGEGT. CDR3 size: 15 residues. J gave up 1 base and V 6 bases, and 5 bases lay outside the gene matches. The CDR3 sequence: CASREGLQNTGELFF. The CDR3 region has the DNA TGTGCCAGCAGAGAGGGACTACAGAACACCGGGGAGCTGTTTTTT.

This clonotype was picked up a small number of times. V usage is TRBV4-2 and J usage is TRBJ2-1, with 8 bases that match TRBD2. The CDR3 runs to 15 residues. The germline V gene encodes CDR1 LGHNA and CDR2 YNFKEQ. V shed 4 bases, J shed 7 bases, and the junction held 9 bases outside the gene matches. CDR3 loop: CASSRRGGDVNEQFF. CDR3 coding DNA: TGTGCCAGCAGCCGTCGGGGGGGCGATGTGAATGAGCAGTTCTTC.

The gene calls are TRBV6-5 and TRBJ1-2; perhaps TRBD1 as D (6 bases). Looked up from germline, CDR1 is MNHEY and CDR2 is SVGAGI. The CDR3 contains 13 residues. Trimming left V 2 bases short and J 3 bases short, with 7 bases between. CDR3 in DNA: TGTGCCAGCAGTTACCACAGGGACTATGGCTACACCTTC. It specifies CASSYHRDYGYTF.

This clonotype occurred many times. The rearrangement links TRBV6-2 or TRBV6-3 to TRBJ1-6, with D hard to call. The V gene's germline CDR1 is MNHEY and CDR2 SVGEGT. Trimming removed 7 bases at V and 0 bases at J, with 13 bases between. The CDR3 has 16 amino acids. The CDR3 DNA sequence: TGTGCCAGCACCCCTCGGGCCAGCTCCTATAATTCACCCCTCCACTTT. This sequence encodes CASTPRASSYNSPLHF.

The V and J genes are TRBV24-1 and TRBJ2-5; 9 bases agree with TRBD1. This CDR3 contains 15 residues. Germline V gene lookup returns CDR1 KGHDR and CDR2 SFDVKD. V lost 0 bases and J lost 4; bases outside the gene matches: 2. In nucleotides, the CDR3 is TGTGCCACCAGTGATTTGACGACAGGGGGAGAGACCCAGTACTTC. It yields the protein CATSDLTTGGETQYF.

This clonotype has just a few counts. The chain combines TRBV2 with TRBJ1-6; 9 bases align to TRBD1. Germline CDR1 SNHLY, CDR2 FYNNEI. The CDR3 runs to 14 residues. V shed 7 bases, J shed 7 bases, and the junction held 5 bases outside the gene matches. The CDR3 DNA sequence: TGTGCCAGCAATTCGGACAGGGGAAATTCACCCCTCCACTTT. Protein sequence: CASNSDRGNSPLHF.

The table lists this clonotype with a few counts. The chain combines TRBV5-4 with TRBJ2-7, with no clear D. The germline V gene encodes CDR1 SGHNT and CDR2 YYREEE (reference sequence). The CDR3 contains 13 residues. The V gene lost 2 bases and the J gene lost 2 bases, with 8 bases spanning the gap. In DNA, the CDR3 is TGTGCCAGCAGCTTTGACGGTGCCTACGAGCAGTACGTC. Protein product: CASSFDGAYEQYV.

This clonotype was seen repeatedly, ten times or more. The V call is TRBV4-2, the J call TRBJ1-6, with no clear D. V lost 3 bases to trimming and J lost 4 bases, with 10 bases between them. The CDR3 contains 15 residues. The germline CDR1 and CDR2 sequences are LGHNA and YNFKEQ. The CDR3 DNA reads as TGTGCCAGCAGCCAGCAGGACCCATATAATTCACCCCTCCACTTT. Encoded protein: CASSQQDPYNSPLHF.

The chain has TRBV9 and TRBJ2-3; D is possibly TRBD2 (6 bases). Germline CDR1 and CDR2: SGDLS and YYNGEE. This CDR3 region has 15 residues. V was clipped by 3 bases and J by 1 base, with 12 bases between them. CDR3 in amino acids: CASSGEGGRTDTQYF. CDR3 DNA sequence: TGTGCCAGCAGCGGAGAGGGAGGACGCACAGATACGCAGTATTTT.

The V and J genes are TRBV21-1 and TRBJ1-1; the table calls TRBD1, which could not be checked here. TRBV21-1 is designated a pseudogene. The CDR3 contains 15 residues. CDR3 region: CASSKAPGQGPEAFF. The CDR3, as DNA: TGTGCCAGCAGCAAAGCCCCGGGACAGGGACCCGAAGCTTTCTTT.

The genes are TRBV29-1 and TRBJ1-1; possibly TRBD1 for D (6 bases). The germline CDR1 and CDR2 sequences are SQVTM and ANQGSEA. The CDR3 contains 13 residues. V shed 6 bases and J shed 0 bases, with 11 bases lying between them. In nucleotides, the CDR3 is TGCAGCGTAATACAGGGCCTGAACACTGAAGCTTTCTTT. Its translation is CSVIQGLNTEAFF.